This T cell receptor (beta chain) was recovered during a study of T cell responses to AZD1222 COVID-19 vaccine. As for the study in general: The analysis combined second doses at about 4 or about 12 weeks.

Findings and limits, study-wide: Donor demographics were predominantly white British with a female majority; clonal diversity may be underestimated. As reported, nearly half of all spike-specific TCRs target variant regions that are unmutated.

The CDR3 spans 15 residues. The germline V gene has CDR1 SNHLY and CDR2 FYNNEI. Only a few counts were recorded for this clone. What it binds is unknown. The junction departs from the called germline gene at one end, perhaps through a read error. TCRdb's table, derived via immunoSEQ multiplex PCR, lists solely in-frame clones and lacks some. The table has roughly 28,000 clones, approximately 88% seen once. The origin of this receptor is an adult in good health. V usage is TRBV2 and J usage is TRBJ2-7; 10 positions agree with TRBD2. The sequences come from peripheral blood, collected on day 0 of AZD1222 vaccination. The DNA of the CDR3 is TGTGCCAGCAGGGAAGGGACTAGCGATTACTACGAGCAGTACTTC. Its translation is CASREGTSDYYEQYF.